A selection of T cell receptor beta chains follows, all from one sample in a study of cytomegalovirus exposure and HLA in healthy donors. Sequencing used immunoSEQ multiplex PCR; TCRdb keeps in-frame clones, though not all of them. Of some 130,000 clones listed, around nine tenths are singletons. Sequenced material: PBMCs. All receptors derive from a woman aged 25 to 39 in good health and CMV-seronegative. Both conserved end residues are part of each CDR3. D genes are given only for firm matches. For some rows the clone size is stated as once, few or many, or as a class when expanded; others skip it.

d_call	j_call	clone_size	v_call	cdr3_aa	cdr3_nt
TRBD1	TRBJ1-2	NA	TRBV5-4	CASSPRQGSNYGYTF	TGTGCCAGCAGCCCACGACAGGGGTCTAACTATGGCTACACCTTC
NA	TRBJ1-5	NA	TRBV28	CASRSPADYQPQHF	TGTGCCAGCAGGTCCCCCGCCGACTATCAGCCCCAGCATTTT
TRBD2	TRBJ2-7	NA	TRBV7-6	CASSLDSGTPYEQYF	TGTGCCAGCAGCTTAGATAGCGGGACCCCTTACGAGCAGTACTTC
TRBD1	TRBJ2-1	NA	TRBV5-4	CASVRQGYNEQFF	TGTGCCAGCGTCAGACAGGGATACAATGAGCAGTTCTTC
TRBD1	TRBJ1-2	once	TRBV27	CASSSQGRGVYGYTF	TGTGCCAGCAGTTCACAGGGGCGCGGAGTCTATGGCTACACCTTC
NA	TRBJ1-5	once	TRBV9	CASSAAGVGQPQHF	TGTGCCAGCAGCGCCGCAGGGGTAGGTCAGCCCCAGCATTTT
NA	TRBJ2-3	few	TRBV4-1	CASSRGGATDTQYF	TGCGCCAGCAGCCGAGGAGGGGCCACAGATACGCAGTATTTT
NA	TRBJ2-1	NA	TRBV11-3	CASSSHRARERDEQFF	TGTGCCAGCAGCTCCCACCGGGCCCGGGAAAGGGATGAGCAGTTCTTC
TRBD2	TRBJ2-5	NA	TRBV2	CASSELQAGGPEETQYF	TGTGCCAGCAGTGAACTCCAAGCGGGGGGACCCGAAGAGACCCAGTACTTC
TRBD2	TRBJ2-2	NA	TRBV7-6	CASSSRSGGANTGELFF	TGTGCCAGCAGCTCAAGAAGCGGGGGCGCGAACACCGGGGAGCTGTTTTTT
NA	TRBJ1-2	NA	TRBV18	CASSITGNGYTF	TGTGCCAGCTCTATTACAGGGAACGGCTACACCTTC
NA	TRBJ1-1	NA	TRBV21-1	CASSKPQSRERVTEAFF	TGTGCCAGCAGCAAACCCCAAAGCAGGGAAAGGGTGACTGAAGCTTTCTTT
TRBD1	TRBJ1-2	NA	TRBV5-5	CASSTHLDRADYGYTF	TGTGCCAGCAGCACGCATTTAGACAGGGCGGACTATGGCTACACCTTC
TRBD2	TRBJ2-1	NA	TRBV10-3	CAISEIGGSGDEQFF	TGTGCCATCAGTGAGATTGGCGGGAGCGGAGATGAGCAGTTCTTC
NA	TRBJ1-2	NA	TRBV7-6	CASSPRGVSYGYTF	TGTGCCAGCAGCCCTCGGGGAGTGAGCTATGGCTACACCTTC
TRBD1	TRBJ2-2	NA	TRBV9	CASSGQGSGGELFF	TGTGCCAGCAGCGGACAGGGGTCCGGCGGGGAGCTGTTTTTT
TRBD1	TRBJ2-6	NA	TRBV4-2	CASSRDRGSGANVLTF	TGTGCCAGCAGCCGGGACAGGGGTTCTGGGGCCAACGTCCTGACTTTC
TRBD2	TRBJ2-7	NA	TRBV28	CASTSGGTAWEQYF	TGTGCCAGCACCTCGGGGGGGACCGCCTGGGAGCAGTACTTC
NA	TRBJ1-4	NA	TRBV28	CASRPYAANEKLFF	TGTGCCAGCAGACCTTACGCGGCTAATGAAAAACTGTTTTTT
NA	TRBJ1-1	NA	TRBV27	CASRVNPWDKSDTEAFF	TGTGCCAGCAGAGTAAACCCCTGGGACAAAAGCGACACTGAAGCTTTCTTT
TRBD1	TRBJ1-2	NA	TRBV4-1	CASSQVQGGYGYTF	TGCGCCAGCAGCCAGGTACAGGGGGGGTATGGCTACACCTTC
NA	TRBJ1-2	NA	TRBV5-8	CASSLFEVFGYTF	TGTGCCAGCAGCTTATTTGAGGTATTCGGCTACACCTTC
TRBD2	TRBJ2-1	once	TRBV7-6	CASSLVLAGVNEQFF	TGTGCCAGCAGCTTAGTCCTAGCGGGGGTCAATGAGCAGTTCTTC
TRBD2	TRBJ2-3	NA	TRBV9	CASSVGGHLGGDTQYF	TGTGCCAGCAGCGTAGGCGGACACCTGGGGGGGGATACGCAGTATTTT
NA	TRBJ2-7	few	TRBV6-5	CASSSRIEGTEQYF	TGTGCCAGCAGTTCTCGAATAGAGGGTACAGAGCAGTACTTC
NA	TRBJ1-2	NA	TRBV5-1	CASSVVSPDYGYTF	TGCGCCAGCAGCGTAGTCTCACCCGACTATGGCTACACCTTC
TRBD2	TRBJ2-7	NA	TRBV7-2	CASSTSGTTYEQYF	TGTGCCAGCAGCACTTCCGGGACTACATACGAGCAGTACTTC
TRBD1	TRBJ2-7	NA	TRBV11-3	CASSLRTGVSYEQYF	TGTGCCAGCAGCCTCAGGACAGGGGTCTCCTACGAGCAGTACTTC